The rows below give T cell receptor beta chains drawn from one sample of a study of shared clonotypes between healthy human individuals. Clones were read by immunoSEQ multiplex PCR, and TCRdb kept only the in-frame ones, dropping some. The table lists around 620,000 clones, 85% to 95% of them singletons. Sequenced input: naive CD8+ T cells sorted from blood. These receptors were taken from a woman aged 25 to 39 in good health. Both conserved end residues are part of each CDR3. The order of the fields is J gene, clone size, V gene, D gene, CDR3 protein, CDR3 DNA. A D gene is named only where the DNA matches it firmly. A row's size may be missing; if present it is once, few, many or a size class.

J gene: TRBJ2-1; clone size: -; V gene: TRBV5-1; D gene: TRBD2; CDR3 protein: CASSLASGTYNEQFF; CDR3 DNA: TGCGCCAGCAGCTTGGCCAGCGGGACGTACAATGAGCAGTTCTTC
J gene: TRBJ2-6; clone size: -; V gene: TRBV13; D gene: -; CDR3 protein: CASSSYSGANVLTF; CDR3 DNA: TGTGCCAGCAGCTCATACTCTGGGGCCAACGTCCTGACTTTC
J gene: TRBJ2-2; clone size: -; V gene: TRBV15; D gene: -; CDR3 protein: CATSEGYSNTGELFF; CDR3 DNA: TGTGCCACCTCTGAAGGTTACAGTAACACCGGGGAGCTGTTTTTT
J gene: TRBJ1-5; clone size: -; V gene: TRBV28; D gene: -; CDR3 protein: CASSFWPGENNQPQHF; CDR3 DNA: TGTGCCAGCAGTTTCTGGCCAGGGGAAAACAATCAGCCCCAGCATTTT
J gene: TRBJ2-7; clone size: -; V gene: TRBV19; D gene: TRBD2; CDR3 protein: CASSIDPSGSGGEQYF; CDR3 DNA: TGTGCCAGTAGTATAGATCCAAGCGGGAGCGGGGGCGAGCAGTACTTC
J gene: TRBJ2-1; clone size: -; V gene: TRBV29-1; D gene: TRBD1; CDR3 protein: CSVEDLPMGQDNLQGQFF; CDR3 DNA: TGCAGCGTTGAAGACCTTCCTATGGGACAGGACAATTTACAGGGGCAGTTCTTC
J gene: TRBJ2-7; clone size: -; V gene: TRBV27; D gene: TRBD1; CDR3 protein: CASSPQPGQGIYEQYF; CDR3 DNA: TGTGCCAGCAGTCCACAACCGGGACAGGGAATCTACGAGCAGTACTTC
J gene: TRBJ2-5; clone size: once; V gene: TRBV19; D gene: TRBD2; CDR3 protein: CASSIPGLAAQETQYF; CDR3 DNA: TGTGCCAGTAGTATTCCGGGACTAGCGGCGCAAGAGACCCAGTACTTC
J gene: TRBJ2-3; clone size: once; V gene: TRBV27; D gene: -; CDR3 protein: CASSSTDTQYF; CDR3 DNA: TGTGCCAGCAGCTCAACAGATACGCAGTATTTT
J gene: TRBJ2-5; clone size: -; V gene: TRBV4-1; D gene: -; CDR3 protein: CASSHDWEEETQYF; CDR3 DNA: TGCGCCAGCAGCCATGACTGGGAGGAAGAGACCCAGTACTTC
J gene: TRBJ1-5; clone size: -; V gene: TRBV28; D gene: TRBD1; CDR3 protein: CASTLGTAFNQPQHF; CDR3 DNA: TGTGCCAGCACCCTCGGGACAGCTTTTAATCAGCCCCAGCATTTT
J gene: TRBJ1-1; clone size: -; V gene: TRBV28; D gene: -; CDR3 protein: CASRGAKIMNTEAFF; CDR3 DNA: TGTGCCAGCAGGGGGGCGAAGATCATGAACACTGAAGCTTTCTTT
J gene: TRBJ1-1; clone size: -; V gene: TRBV27; D gene: -; CDR3 protein: CASSAPGRAFF; CDR3 DNA: TGTGCCAGCAGTGCACCAGGGAGGGCTTTCTTT
J gene: TRBJ2-7; clone size: -; V gene: TRBV27; D gene: TRBD1; CDR3 protein: CASSRTGISYEQYF; CDR3 DNA: TGTGCCAGCAGTCGGACAGGAATCTCCTACGAGCAGTACTTC
J gene: TRBJ2-3; clone size: -; V gene: TRBV28; D gene: -; CDR3 protein: CASSKFGGSTDTQYF; CDR3 DNA: TGTGCCAGCAGCAAATTCGGCGGGAGCACAGATACGCAGTATTTT
J gene: TRBJ2-7; clone size: once; V gene: TRBV27; D gene: -; CDR3 protein: CASSSTGLSSYEQYF; CDR3 DNA: TGTGCCAGCAGTTCAACGGGACTCTCATCCTACGAGCAGTACTTC
J gene: TRBJ2-7; clone size: -; V gene: TRBV27; D gene: -; CDR3 protein: CASSTSDRSHEQYF; CDR3 DNA: TGTGCCAGCAGTACCTCAGACAGATCCCACGAGCAGTACTTC
J gene: TRBJ1-2; clone size: -; V gene: TRBV5-6; D gene: TRBD1; CDR3 protein: CASSNQRLGQGNYGYTF; CDR3 DNA: TGTGCCAGCAGTAACCAACGGCTCGGACAGGGGAACTATGGCTACACCTTC
J gene: TRBJ1-2; clone size: -; V gene: TRBV11-2; D gene: -; CDR3 protein: CASSATAAGGYTF; CDR3 DNA: TGTGCCAGCAGCGCGACCGCCGCAGGTGGCTACACCTTC
J gene: TRBJ2-7; clone size: -; V gene: TRBV11-2; D gene: -; CDR3 protein: CASSWGGGASGEQYF; CDR3 DNA: TGTGCCAGCAGCTGGGGGGGCGGTGCTTCCGGCGAGCAGTACTTC
J gene: TRBJ2-1; clone size: once; V gene: TRBV19; D gene: -; CDR3 protein: CASTGLWGNNEQFF; CDR3 DNA: TGTGCCAGTACCGGACTTTGGGGAAACAATGAGCAGTTCTTC
J gene: TRBJ2-2; clone size: -; V gene: TRBV28; D gene: TRBD2; CDR3 protein: CASTSPGLAGVSGELFF; CDR3 DNA: TGTGCCAGCACCTCCCCGGGACTAGCGGGAGTCTCCGGGGAGCTGTTTTTT